The 10 T cell receptor beta chains in this list originate from one sample, sequenced in a study of CD8+ T cells in alopecia areata. RNA extraction and reverse transcription yielded cDNA as sequencing template. Profiling relied on immunoSEQ multiplex PCR, and the TCRdb table lists in-frame clones only, not all of them. The repertoire holds roughly 150,000 clones, 45% to 60% seen once, with less than 8% in the top ten. The specimen was CD4+ T cells sorted from blood. These receptors originate from a human donor with alopecia areata.

The V gene is TRBV6-5, the J gene TRBJ2-7; D uncertain. CDR1 is MNHEY, CDR2 SVGAGI, per germline. Trimming cost V 5 bases and J 6 bases, with 11 bases left between them. The CDR3 has 12 amino acids. The CDR3 is CASSNPGLEQYF. The CDR3 DNA follows: TGTGCCAGCAGTAACCCGGGCCTCGAGCAGTACTTC.

About this clone itself: Different DNA sequences within this sample yield the same CDR3. The chain carries TRBV5-1 and TRBJ2-5; perhaps D is TRBD1 or TRBD2 (5 bases each). Looked up from germline, CDR1 is SGHRS and CDR2 is YFSETQ. Trimming removed 2 bases at V and 2 bases at J, with 10 bases between. CDR3 length: 14 residues. As DNA, the CDR3 is TGCGCCAGCAGCTTAGAGGGACGGCAAGAGACCCAGTACTTC. Its protein product is CASSLEGRQETQYF.

This clone has just a few counts. This chain joins TRBV10-3 and TRBJ1-1, with D possibly TRBD1 on 5 matching bases. Trimming took off 4 bases at V and 8 bases at J, with 8 bases between the two ends. CDR3 length: 11 residues. CDR1 and CDR2 from the germline V gene are ENHRY and SYGVKD. The CDR3 nucleotides are TGTGCCATCAGTGGCCAGGGAGAAGCTTTCTTT. Its protein product is CAISGQGEAFF.

There are a few counts of this clone. The chain joins TRBV29-1 to TRBJ2-3; 11 bases are shared with TRBD1. J gave up 3 bases and V 6 bases, and 5 bases lay outside the gene matches. This CDR3 has 14 residues. The V gene's germline CDR1 is SQVTM and CDR2 ANQGSEA. In nucleotides, the CDR3 is TGCAGCGTGGCTGGACAGGGGGCTACAGATACGCAGTATTTT. It yields the protein CSVAGQGATDTQYF.

The chain employs TRBV5-6 and TRBJ2-7; D is possibly TRBD2 (5 bases). Germline assignment: CDR1 SGHDT and CDR2 YYEEEE. There are 11 residues in the CDR3. V was pared by 3 bases and J by 6 bases, with 7 bases between. The CDR3 DNA reads TGTGCCAGCAGCTCGGACTCCGAGCAGTACTTC. Translated, it gives CASSSDSEQYF. Combining the CDR3 with reference TRBV5-6 and TRBJ2-7 gives the whole variable domain DAGVTQSPTHLIKTRGQQVTLRCSPKSGHDTVSWYQQALGQGPQFIFQYYEEEERQRGNFPDRFSGHQFPNYSSELNVNALLLGDSALYLCASSSDSEQYFGPGTRLTVT.

This rearrangement joins TRBV9 to TRBJ2-5; D possibly corresponds to TRBD2 (6 bases). CDR3 length: 15 amino acids. CDR1 and CDR2 from the germline V gene are SGDLS and YYNGEE. Trimming removed 0 bases at V and 0 bases at J, with 9 bases between. The CDR3 here is CASSVGAGNQETQYF. CDR3 in DNA: TGTGCCAGCAGCGTAGGGGCGGGAAACCAAGAGACCCAGTACTTC. Supplemented by reference TRBV9 and TRBJ2-5, the full variable domain reads DSGVTQTPKHLITATGQRVTLRCSPRSGDLSVYWYQQSLDQGLQFLIQYYNGEERAKGNILERFSAQQFPDLHSELNLSSLELGDSALYFCASSVGAGNQETQYFGPGTRLLVL.

The CDR3 DNA reads TGTGCCATCCAGCGGGAGGGCCGGTCCGAGCAGTACTTC. Its translation: CAIQREGRSEQYF. The chain links TRBV6-1 to TRBJ2-7; TRBD2 agrees at 10 bases. Germline V CDR1 and CDR2: MNHNS, SASEGT. After removal of 10 bases from V and 6 bases from J, the junction contained 9 bases not matched to a gene. The CDR3 loop spans 13 amino acids.

This clone turned up a few times. The V call is TRBV18, the J call TRBJ1-1; TRBD1 is a possible D gene (6 bases). Germline assignment: CDR1 KGHSH and CDR2 LQKENI. The CDR3 extends over 14 amino acids. Trimming left V 4 bases short and J 1 base short, with 10 bases between. The CDR3 sequence: CASSLGGQNTEAFF. In DNA, the CDR3 is TGTGCCAGCTCACTTGGGGGCCAGAACACTGAAGCTTTCTTT.

The V and J genes are TRBV28 and TRBJ1-1, with a tentative D call TRBD1 (5 bases). Germline V gene lookup returns CDR1 MDHEN and CDR2 SYDVKM. Trimming removed 6 bases from V and 6 bases from J, with 20 bases in between. The CDR3 is 15 amino acids. This CDR3 reads CASSRTWGIGAEAFF. CDR3 coding DNA: TGTGCCAGCAGCCGGACGTGGGGGATAGGCGCTGAAGCTTTCTTT.

V and J are TRBV7-9 and TRBJ2-5; no clear D gene. This CDR3 is built from 11 residues. Trimming shortened V by 7 bases and J by 3 bases, and 6 bases separated the two germline ends. Germline V CDR1 and CDR2: SEHNR, FQNEAQ (reference sequence). For the CDR3, the DNA is TGTGCCAGCACCCCAAAAGAGACCCAGTACTTC. Translation: CASTPKETQYF. The whole variable domain, filled in from reference TRBV7-9 and TRBJ2-5, reads DTGVSQNPRHKITKRGQNVTFRCDPISEHNRLYWYRQTLGQGPEFLTYFQNEAQLEKSRLLSDRFSAERPKGSFSTLEIQRTEQGDSAMYLCASTPKETQYFGPGTRLLVL.